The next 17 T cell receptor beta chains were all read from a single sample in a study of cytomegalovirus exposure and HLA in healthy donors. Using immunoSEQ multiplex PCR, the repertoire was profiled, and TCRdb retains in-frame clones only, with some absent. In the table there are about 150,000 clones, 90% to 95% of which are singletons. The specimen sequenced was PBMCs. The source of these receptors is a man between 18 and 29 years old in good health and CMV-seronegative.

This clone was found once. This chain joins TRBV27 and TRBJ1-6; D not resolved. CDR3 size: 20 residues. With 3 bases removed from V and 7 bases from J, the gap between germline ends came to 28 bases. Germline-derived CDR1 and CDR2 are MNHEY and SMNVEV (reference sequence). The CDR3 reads CASSFLAYPRVGIRNSPLHF. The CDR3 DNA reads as TGTGCCAGCAGTTTTCTGGCATACCCGAGGGTTGGAATCAGGAATTCACCCCTCCACTTT.

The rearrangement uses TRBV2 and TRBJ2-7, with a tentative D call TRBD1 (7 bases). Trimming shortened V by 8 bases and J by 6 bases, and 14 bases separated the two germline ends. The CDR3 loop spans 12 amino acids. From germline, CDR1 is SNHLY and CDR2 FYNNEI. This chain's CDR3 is CASHRGGLEQYF. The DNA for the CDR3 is TGTGCCAGCCACAGGGGAGGACTCGAGCAGTACTTC.

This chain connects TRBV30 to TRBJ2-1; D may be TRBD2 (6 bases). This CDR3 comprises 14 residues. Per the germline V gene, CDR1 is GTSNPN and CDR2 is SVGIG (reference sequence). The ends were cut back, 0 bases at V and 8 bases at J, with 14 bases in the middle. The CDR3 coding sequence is TGTGCCTGGAGTGTAGGGAACGGGAGTGATGAGCAGTTCTTC. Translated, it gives CAWSVGNGSDEQFF.

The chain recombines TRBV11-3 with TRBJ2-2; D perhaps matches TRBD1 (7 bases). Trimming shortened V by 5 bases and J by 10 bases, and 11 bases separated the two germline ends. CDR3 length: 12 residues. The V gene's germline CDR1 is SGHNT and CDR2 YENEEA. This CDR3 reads CASSQGGQELFF. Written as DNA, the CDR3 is TGTGCCAGCAGCCAGGGGGGCCAGGAGCTGTTTTTT.

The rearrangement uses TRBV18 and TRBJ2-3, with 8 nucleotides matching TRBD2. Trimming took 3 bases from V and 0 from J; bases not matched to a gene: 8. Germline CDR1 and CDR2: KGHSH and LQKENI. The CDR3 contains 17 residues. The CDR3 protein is CASSPRRQRESTDTQYF. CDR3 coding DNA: TGTGCCAGCTCACCGCGAAGGCAGCGGGAGAGCACAGATACGCAGTATTTT.

In nucleotides, the CDR3 is TGCAGCGTTGAAGGTATACAAGAGACCCAGTACTTC. Its translation is CSVEGIQETQYF. The chain is built from TRBV29-1 and TRBJ2-5; D not certain. The V and J ends lost 1 base and 2 bases respectively, with 5 bases between them. Germline CDR1 is SQVTM and CDR2 is ANQGSEA. The CDR3 is 12 amino acids.

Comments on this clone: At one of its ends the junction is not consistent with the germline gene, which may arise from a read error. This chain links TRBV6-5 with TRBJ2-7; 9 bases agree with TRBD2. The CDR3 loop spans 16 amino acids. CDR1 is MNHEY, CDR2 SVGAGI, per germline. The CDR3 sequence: CASSHSEAGGKYEQYF. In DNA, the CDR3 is TGTGCCAGCAGTCACTCGGAAGCGGGGGGAAAGTACGAGCAGTACTTC.

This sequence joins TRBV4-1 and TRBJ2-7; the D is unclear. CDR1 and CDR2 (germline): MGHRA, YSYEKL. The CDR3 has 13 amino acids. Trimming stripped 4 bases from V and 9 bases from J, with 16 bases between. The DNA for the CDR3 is TGCGCCAGCAGCCTACCGGTCCACCGCGGGCAGTACGTC. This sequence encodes CASSLPVHRGQYV.

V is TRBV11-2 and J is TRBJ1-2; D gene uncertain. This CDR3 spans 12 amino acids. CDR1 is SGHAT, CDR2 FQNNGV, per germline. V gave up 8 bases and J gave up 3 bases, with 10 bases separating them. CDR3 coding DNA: TGTGCCAGCCGCCATAGTGACTATGGCTACACCTTC. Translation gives CASRHSDYGYTF. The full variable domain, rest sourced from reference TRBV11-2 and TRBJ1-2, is EAGVAQSPRYKIIEKRQSVAFWCNPISGHATLYWYQQILGQGPKLLIQFQNNGVVDDSQLPKDRFSAERLKGVDSTLKIQPAKLEDSAVYLCASRHSDYGYTFGSGTRLTVV.

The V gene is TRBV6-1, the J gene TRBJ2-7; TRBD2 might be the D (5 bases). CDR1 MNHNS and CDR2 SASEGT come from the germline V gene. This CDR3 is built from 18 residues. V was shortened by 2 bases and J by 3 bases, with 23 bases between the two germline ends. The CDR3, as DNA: TGTGCCAGCAGTGAAAGGTTCGCGGGTGGTTCGACCATCTACGAGCAGTACGTC. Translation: CASSERFAGGSTIYEQYV.

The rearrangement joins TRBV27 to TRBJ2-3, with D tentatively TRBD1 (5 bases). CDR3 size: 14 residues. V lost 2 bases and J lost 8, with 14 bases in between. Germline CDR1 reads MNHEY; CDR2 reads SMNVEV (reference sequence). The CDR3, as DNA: TGTGCCAGCAGTTTAGGTGGTAAGGGGCGTACGCAGTATTTT. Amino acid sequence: CASSLGGKGRTQYF.

The CDR3 sequence: CASTTGGNEQFF. The CDR3 bases are TGTGCCAGCACCACAGGGGGCAATGAGCAGTTCTTC. The chain uses TRBV27 and TRBJ2-1; TRBD1 matches 8 bases. This CDR3 region has 12 residues. The germline CDR1 and CDR2 sequences are MNHEY and SMNVEV (reference sequence). Losses at the gene ends were 7 bases for V and 6 bases for J; bases not matched to a gene: 2.

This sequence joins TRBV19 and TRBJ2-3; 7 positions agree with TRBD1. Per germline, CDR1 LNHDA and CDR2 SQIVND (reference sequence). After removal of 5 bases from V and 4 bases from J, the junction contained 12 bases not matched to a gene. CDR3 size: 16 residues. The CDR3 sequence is CASSPPRQGIADTQYF. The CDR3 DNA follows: TGTGCCAGTAGTCCTCCACGACAGGGAATTGCAGATACGCAGTATTTT.

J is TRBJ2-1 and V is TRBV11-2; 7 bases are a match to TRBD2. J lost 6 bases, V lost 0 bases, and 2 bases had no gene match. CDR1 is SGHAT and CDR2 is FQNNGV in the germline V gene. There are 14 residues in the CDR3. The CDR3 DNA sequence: TGTGCCAGCAGCTTAGATGGGGGGGGCAATGAGCAGTTCTTC. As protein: CASSLDGGGNEQFF.

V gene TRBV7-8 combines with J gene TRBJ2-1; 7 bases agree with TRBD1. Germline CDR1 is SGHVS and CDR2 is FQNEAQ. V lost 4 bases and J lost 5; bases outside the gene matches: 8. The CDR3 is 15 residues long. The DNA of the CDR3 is TGTGCCAGCAGCTGGCAGGACAGGCGGGACAATGAGCAGTTCTTC. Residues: CASSWQDRRDNEQFF. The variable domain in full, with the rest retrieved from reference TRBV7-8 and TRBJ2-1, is GAGVSQSPRYKVAKRGQDVALRCDPISGHVSLFWYQQALGQGPEFLTYFQNEAQLDKSGLPSDRFFAERPEGSVSTLKIQRTQQEDSAVYLCASSWQDRRDNEQFFGPGTRLTVL.

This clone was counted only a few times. CDR3 bases: TGTGCCAGTTCCCCCCGACAGGGAATCGAAGCCAAAAACATTCAGTACTTC. It yields the protein CASSPRQGIEAKNIQYF. The V gene is TRBV19, the J gene TRBJ2-4; 7 bases map to TRBD1. This CDR3 contains 17 residues. The germline gives CDR1 LNHDA, CDR2 SQIVND (reference sequence). The trim removed 8 bases at V and 0 bases at J, leaving 13 bases unmatched.

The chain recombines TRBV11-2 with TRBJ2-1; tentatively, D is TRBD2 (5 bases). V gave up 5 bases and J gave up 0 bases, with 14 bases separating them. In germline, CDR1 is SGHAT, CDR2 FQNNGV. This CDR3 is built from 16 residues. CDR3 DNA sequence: TGTGCCAGCAGCCCCTGGACTGTCAGCTCCTACAATGAGCAGTTCTTC. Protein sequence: CASSPWTVSSYNEQFF.